These 10 T cell receptor beta chains came from one sample sequenced in a study of shared clonotypes between healthy human individuals. Positively selected for CCR7, the CD45RO-negative cells used as naive CD8 cells excluded terminally differentiated effector memory CD45RA+ cells. TCRdb's copy holds only in-frame clones and misses some; the assay was immunoSEQ multiplex PCR. This table has some 2.1 million clones, about 94% appearing once. The sequencing sample was made of naive CD8+ T cells sorted from blood. Receptors were obtained from a young man in good health.

This clone was found once. One end of the junction does not line up with germline, which may come from a read error. The sample contains more than one DNA sequence encoding this CDR3. The chain recombines TRBV4-1 with TRBJ2-7, with 14 positions matching TRBD2. The germline V gene encodes CDR1 MGHRA and CDR2 YSYEKL. This CDR3 spans 15 amino acids. This CDR3 reads CASSQGLAGVYEQYF. The CDR3 nucleotides are TGCGCCAGCAGCCAGGGACTAGCGGGAGTCTACGAGCAGTACTTT.

The chain joins TRBV4-1 to TRBJ2-3; 10 nucleotides match TRBD2. The trim removed 0 bases at V and 5 bases at J, leaving 8 bases unmatched. CDR3 size: 17 residues. Germline V gene sequence: CDR1 MGHRA, CDR2 YSYEKL. This chain's CDR3 is CASSQEGLAGEEDTQYF. Written as DNA, the CDR3 is TGCGCCAGCAGCCAAGAAGGCCTAGCGGGAGAGGAAGATACGCAGTATTTT.

The chain uses TRBV6-5 and TRBJ1-2; D is undetermined. Germline CDR1 MNHEY, CDR2 SVGAGI. The CDR3 sequence is 11 residues long. Trimming removed 7 bases at V and 6 bases at J, with 9 bases between. The CDR3 sequence is CASISGDGYTF. The CDR3 DNA reads as TGTGCCAGCATTTCCGGGGATGGCTACACCTTC.

The chain joins TRBV7-9 to TRBJ2-3, with TRBD1 matching 7 bases. The junction had 4 bases not matched to a gene; V was cut back by 1 base and J by 0 bases. There are 16 residues in the CDR3. Germline CDR1 is SEHNR and CDR2 is FQNEAQ (reference sequence). CDR3: CASSLDGTDSTDTQYF. CDR3 DNA sequence: TGTGCCAGCAGCTTAGACGGGACAGATAGCACAGATACGCAGTATTTT.

The chain couples TRBV19 to TRBJ2-3; 7 nucleotides align to TRBD1. CDR1 is LNHDA, CDR2 SQIVND, per germline (reference sequence). With 4 bases clipped from V and 3 bases from J, the junction kept 13 bases outside the gene matches. CDR3 length: 17 residues. The CDR3 loop is CASSTRQGVVYTDTQYF. In DNA form, the CDR3 reads TGTGCCAGTAGTACCCGACAGGGTGTAGTGTATACAGATACGCAGTATTTT.

V usage is TRBV20-1 and J usage is TRBJ2-3, with no clear D. The CDR3 contains 11 residues. Trimming left V 8 bases short and J 4 bases short, with 10 bases between. Per the germline V gene, CDR1 is DFQATT and CDR2 is SNEGSKA (reference sequence). The DNA for the CDR3 is TGCAGTCTGCGACTCCCAGATACGCAGTATTTT. Protein sequence: CSLRLPDTQYF.

The chain uses TRBV7-2 and TRBJ2-1; 8 bases map to TRBD2. The V gene end was trimmed by 5 bases and the J gene end by 15 bases; junction bases not matched to a gene: 9. The CDR3 extends over 12 amino acids. Germline CDR1 is SGHTA and CDR2 is FQGNSA. CDR3 loop: CASSIGLAGPFF. In DNA, the CDR3 is TGTGCCAGCAGCATAGGGTTAGCGGGACCGTTCTTC.

This chain connects TRBV6-5 to TRBJ1-2; no definite D call. V lost 8 bases, J lost 3 bases, and 13 bases lay in between. CDR1 is MNHEY, CDR2 SVGAGI, per germline. There are 13 residues in the CDR3. The CDR3 loop is CASSDPGHYGYTF. In DNA, the CDR3 is TGTGCCAGCTCCGATCCCGGTCACTATGGCTACACCTTC.

The gene calls are TRBV4-1 and TRBJ2-1; 9 nucleotides align to TRBD2. Germline V gene data show CDR1 as MGHRA and CDR2 as YSYEKL. The J segment lost 4 bases and the V segment lost 3 bases, leaving 10 bases of the junction unmatched. The CDR3 loop spans 17 amino acids. The CDR3 nucleotides read TGCGCCAGCAGCCAGCGGACTAGCGCTTACGGGTACAATGAGCAGTTCTTC. It is translated as CASSQRTSAYGYNEQFF.

The chain combines TRBV29-1 with TRBJ1-5, with a tentative D call TRBD1 (5 bases). Trimming left V 7 bases short and J 0 bases short, with 16 bases between. The CDR3 is 15 residues long. Per the germline V gene, CDR1 is SQVTM and CDR2 is ANQGSEA. The DNA of the CDR3 is TGCAGCGGTGACCTGGGGCTATATAGCAATCAGCCCCAGCATTTT. Its protein product is CSGDLGLYSNQPQHF.